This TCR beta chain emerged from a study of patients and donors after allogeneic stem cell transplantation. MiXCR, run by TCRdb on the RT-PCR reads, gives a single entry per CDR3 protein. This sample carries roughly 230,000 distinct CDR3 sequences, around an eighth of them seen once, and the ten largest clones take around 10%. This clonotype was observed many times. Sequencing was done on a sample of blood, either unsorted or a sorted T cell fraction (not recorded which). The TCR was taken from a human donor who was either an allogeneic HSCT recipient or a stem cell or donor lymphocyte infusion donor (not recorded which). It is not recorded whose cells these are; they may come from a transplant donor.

This CDR3 is CSAMSGGNYNEQFF. In nucleotides, the CDR3 is TGCAGTGCTATGAGCGGGGGGAACTACAATGAGCAGTTCTTC. The chain links TRBV20-1 to TRBJ2-1; 9 nucleotides align to TRBD2. From germline, CDR1 is DFQATT and CDR2 SNEGSKA (reference sequence). J gave up 3 bases and V 4 bases, and 4 bases lay outside the gene matches. The CDR3 runs 14 residues.